This T cell receptor (beta chain) originates from a study of blood T cell repertoires in COVID-19. As for the study in general: Sites across the United States, Italy and Spain contributed samples from acute and convalescent COVID-19. Nucleic acid was either cDNA or gDNA, and it came from T cells, B-cell-depleted T cells, or PBMCs.

Per the original methods: The authors estimated nucleated cell counts from reference gene primer amplification. The table came from immunoSEQ multiplex PCR; TCRdb's copy has only in-frame clones and leaves some out. V, J and clone size reflect that table, while D and trimming were determined from the DNA. In the table there are a few hundred thousand clones, approximately 90% of which are singletons. In its sample, this clone was seen once. This receptor was identified in a man in his 60s who had recovered from COVID-19. Sequencing used peripheral blood.

In DNA form, the CDR3 reads TGTGCCAGCAGCCAAAAGACAGGGGGGACTGAAGCTTTCTTT. It specifies CASSQKTGGTEAFF. The V and J genes are TRBV3-1 (or the pseudogene TRBV3-2) and TRBJ1-1; 9 positions match TRBD1. The CDR3 is 14 amino acids. Trimming cost V 2 bases and J 5 bases; bases outside gene matches: 3. Germline V gene data show CDR1 as LGHDT and CDR2 as YNNKEL (reference sequence).